A single count supports the clone carrying this T cell receptor beta chain. Its cognate antigen is unknown. The data were taken from a study of cytotoxic CD8 clonotypes in ibrutinib-treated CLL. Profiling relied on immunoSEQ multiplex PCR, and the TCRdb table lists in-frame clones only, not all of them. This table holds around 70,000 clones, 75% to 90% found once. Study conclusions and caveats: With treatment, public clonotypes, which were uncommon, either contracted or remained stable.

The germline V gene has CDR1 MNHEY and CDR2 SVGAGI. This CDR3 comprises 15 residues. The V end was cut by 6 bases, the J end by 1 base, with 13 bases between. The sequence was obtained from a human donor with chronic lymphocytic leukemia. V gene TRBV6-5 combines with J gene TRBJ2-1, with D perhaps matching TRBD1 (6 bases). The sequencing used PBMCs, collected after 24 months of ibrutinib treatment. The CDR3 region has the DNA TGTGCCAGCAGCCCTACAGGGACGTCCTACAATGAGCAGTTCTTC. Amino acid sequence: CASSPTGTSYNEQFF.